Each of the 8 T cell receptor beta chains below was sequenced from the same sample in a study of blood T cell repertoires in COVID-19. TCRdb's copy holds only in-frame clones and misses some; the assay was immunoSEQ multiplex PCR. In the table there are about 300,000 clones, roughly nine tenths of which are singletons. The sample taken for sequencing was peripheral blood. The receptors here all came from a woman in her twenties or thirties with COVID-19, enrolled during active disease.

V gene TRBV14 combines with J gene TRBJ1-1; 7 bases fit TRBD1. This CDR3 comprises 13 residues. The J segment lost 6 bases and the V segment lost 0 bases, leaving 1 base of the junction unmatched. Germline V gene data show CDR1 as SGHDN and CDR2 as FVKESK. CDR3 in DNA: TGTGCCAGCAGCCAAGAAGGGGGCTCTGAAGCTTTCTTT. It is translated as CASSQEGGSEAFF.

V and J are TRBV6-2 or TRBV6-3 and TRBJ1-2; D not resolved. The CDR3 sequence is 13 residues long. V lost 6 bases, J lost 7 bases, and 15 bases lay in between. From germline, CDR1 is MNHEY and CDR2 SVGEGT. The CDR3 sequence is CASSAPRWPGYTF. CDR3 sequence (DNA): TGTGCCAGCAGCGCTCCCAGGTGGCCTGGCTACACCTTC.

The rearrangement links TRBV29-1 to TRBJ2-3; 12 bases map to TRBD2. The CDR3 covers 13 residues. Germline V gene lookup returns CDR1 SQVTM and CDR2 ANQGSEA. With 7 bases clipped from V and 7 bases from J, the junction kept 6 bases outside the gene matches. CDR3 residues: CSALAGGPNTQYF. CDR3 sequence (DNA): TGCAGCGCGCTAGCGGGGGGGCCAAATACGCAGTATTTT.

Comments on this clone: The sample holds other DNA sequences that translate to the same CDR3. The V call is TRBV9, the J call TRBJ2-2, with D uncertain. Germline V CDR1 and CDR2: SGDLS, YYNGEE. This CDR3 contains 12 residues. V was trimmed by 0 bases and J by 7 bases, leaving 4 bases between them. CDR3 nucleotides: TGTGCCAGCAGCGTAGTTAACGGGGAGCTGTTTTTT. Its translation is CASSVVNGELFF. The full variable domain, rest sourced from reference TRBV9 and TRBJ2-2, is DSGVTQTPKHLITATGQRVTLRCSPRSGDLSVYWYQQSLDQGLQFLIQYYNGEERAKGNILERFSAQQFPDLHSELNLSSLELGDSALYFCASSVVNGELFFGEGSRLTVL.

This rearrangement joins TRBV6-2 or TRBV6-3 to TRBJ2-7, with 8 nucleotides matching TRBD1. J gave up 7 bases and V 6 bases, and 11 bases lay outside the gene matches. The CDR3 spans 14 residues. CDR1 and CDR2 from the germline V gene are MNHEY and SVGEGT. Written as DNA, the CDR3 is TGTGCCAGCAGCCACGGAGACAGGGGTAGGGAGCAGTACTTC. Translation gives CASSHGDRGREQYF.

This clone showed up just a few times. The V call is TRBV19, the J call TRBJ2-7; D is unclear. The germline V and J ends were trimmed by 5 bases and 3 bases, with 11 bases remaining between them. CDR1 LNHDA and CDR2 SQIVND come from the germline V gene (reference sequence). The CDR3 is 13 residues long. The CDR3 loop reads CASSPGPIYEQYF. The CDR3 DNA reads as TGTGCCAGTAGTCCCGGTCCCATCTACGAGCAGTACTTC.

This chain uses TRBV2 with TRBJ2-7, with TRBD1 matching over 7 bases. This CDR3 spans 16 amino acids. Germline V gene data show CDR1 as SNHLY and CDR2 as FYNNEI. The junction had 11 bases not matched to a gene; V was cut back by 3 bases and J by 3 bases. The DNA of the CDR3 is TGTGCCAGCAGTGAGGATGGACAGGATACCCGCTACGAGCAGTACGTC. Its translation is CASSEDGQDTRYEQYV.

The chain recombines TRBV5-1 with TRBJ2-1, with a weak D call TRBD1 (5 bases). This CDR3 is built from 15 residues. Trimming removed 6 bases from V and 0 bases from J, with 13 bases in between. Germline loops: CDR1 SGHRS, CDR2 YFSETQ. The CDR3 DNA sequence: TGCGCCAGCAACCCGGTCGACAGCTCCTACAATGAGCAGTTCTTC. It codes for CASNPVDSSYNEQFF.